This T cell receptor beta chain was profiled in a study of T cell responses to AZD1222 COVID-19 vaccine (TCRdb year 2021). For the study in its entirety: A total of 233 trial participants underwent TCR sequencing, of whom more than 200 had received two doses of AZD1222 and 26 had received two doses of the MenACWY control vaccine. Trial participants were enrolled by age into subgroups of 18-55, 56-69 and 70-plus years, and approximately 150, 30 and 60 TCR-sequenced participants, respectively, were included in these subgroups.

General findings and caveats noted by the study authors: Conclusions about previously exposed vaccinees were limited because only a handful of AZD1222 recipients were SARS-CoV-2 seropositive at baseline. A significant rise in spike-specific TCR breadth and depth was observed after two AZD1222 doses relative to day 0 and relative to MenACWY recipients. The vaccine-associated CD4 TCRs covered the entire spike protein, and the dominant responses fell in regions 160-218 and 743-854. The 56-69-year group was small, and its depth increase did not reach significance, likely because of low power. Because no samples from the day 14 peak response were available, repertoires could be characterized only after the peak T cell response. Participants were mostly white British and included more females than males, and it was suggested by the authors that clonal diversity may have been underestimated. Nearly half of unique spike-specific TCRs reportedly recognized epitopes outside regions mutated in the B.1.351 and B.1.1.7 variants.

The CDR3, from cysteine to phenylalanine, totals 15 residues. Only the CDR3 part of the read is kept: 45 bases, read in frame from the first base. The germline ends are 11 bases apart after V is trimmed by 5 bases and J by 0 bases. Based on the germline V gene, the CDR1 and CDR2 sequences are SGHTA and FQGNSA. The CDR3 regions of human TCRbeta chains were subjected to immunosequencing. The authors' analysis ran thus. Repertoire TCRs were checked for matches against a reference library of SARS-CoV-2-specific TCRs that had been generated using the MIRA antigen-specificity platform. Breadth was defined as the fraction of unique TCRs that were SARS-CoV-2-associated, and depth was defined as the fraction of total T cells that were SARS-CoV-2-associated. Using the MIRA data, every spike-specific TCR was mapped to the spike region that the TCR reacted to and assigned to either a CD4 or a CD8 class. Log10-transformed breadth and depth values were compared by one-way ANOVA with Sidak's multiple comparisons tests. The clones in this table, taken by TCRdb from immuneACCESS, are in-frame only. Not every clone is retained; where verified, under half of the shortfall comes from an unresolved V gene, and the cause of the rest is unknown. V and J calls and clone size follow that table, whereas D and trimming were derived from the DNA. Per the sample table, the count is around 150,000 clones. The top ten hold under 2.5% of the sample.

What this sample's time point label stands for: baseline before first vaccination. Vaccinee samples were obtained from the UK trials COV001 and COV002, which included a single-blind randomized controlled phase 2/3 trial of AZD1222 (ChAdOx1 nCoV-19) in healthy adults. Trial participant PBMC samples were collected at day 0 and day 28 after the second dose for TCRbeta chain sequencing. About this clone: What this receptor recognizes is not known.

The chain is assembled from TRBV7-2 and TRBJ1-5; no D segment can be confidently identified. The sequence derives from an adult in good health. The sequenced sample was peripheral blood. The CDR3 here reads CASSPVKDSNQPQHF. The bases read TGTGCCAGCAGCCCCGTGAAGGATAGCAATCAGCCCCAGCATTTT.